Listed below are T cell receptor beta chains from one sample, sequenced in a study of cytomegalovirus exposure and HLA in healthy donors. Clones were read by immunoSEQ multiplex PCR, and TCRdb kept only the in-frame ones, dropping some. The profile covers about 100,000 clones, with roughly 70% appearing a single time and over 4% taken by the ten largest. Sequenced sample: PBMCs. These TCRs come from a woman aged 18-29 years in good health and CMV-seropositive. Both conserved end residues are part of each CDR3. Each record gives: CDR3 length, V gene, clone size, D gene, J gene, CDR3 DNA, CDR3 protein. D genes are given only for firm matches. Expanded clones get a size class; other rows say once, few or many, or leave the size out.

19,TRBV6-1,few,NA,TRBJ2-7,TGTGCCAGCAGTGGCTTGCGTTTCAGGGGCCCCTCCCCCTCCTACGAGCAGTACTTC,CASSGLRFRGPSPSYEQYF
13,TRBV5-3,NA,NA,TRBJ2-7,TGTGCCAGAAGCTGGCCGTCTGGCTACGAGCAGTACTTC,CARSWPSGYEQYF
16,TRBV9,NA,TRBD2,TRBJ2-3,TGTGCCAGCAGCGGCTCAGCGGGAGTTGTTACAGATACGCAGTATTTT,CASSGSAGVVTDTQYF
14,TRBV4-3,NA,NA,TRBJ2-3,TGCGCCAGCAGCCAACATTCTCTTGCGGATACGCAGTATTTT,CASSQHSLADTQYF
16,TRBV6-5,NA,NA,TRBJ1-1,TGTGCCAGCAGTTACATTTTCACTCTCCCGAACACTGAAGCTTTCTTT,CASSYIFTLPNTEAFF
15,TRBV9,NA,TRBD1,TRBJ1-2,TGTGCCAGCAGCTCAGGGGGCAGACCTCTTGAAGGCTACACCTTC,CASSSGGRPLEGYTF
15,TRBV28,NA,TRBD1,TRBJ2-3,TGTGCCAGCAGACCCACCGGGACAGGGTTGGATACGCAGTATTTT,CASRPTGTGLDTQYF
14,TRBV6-5,NA,NA,TRBJ2-7,TGTGCCAGCGCGTCCGGGACTCACTCCTACGAGCAGTACTTC,CASASGTHSYEQYF
17,TRBV4-2,NA,TRBD2,TRBJ2-3,TGTGCCAGCAGCTTGTCGATGGGACTAGATATCACAGATACGCAGTATTTT,CASSLSMGLDITDTQYF
15,TRBV11-2,NA,TRBD2,TRBJ2-5,TGTGCCAGCAGCTGGACTAGCGGAAGTGGAGAGACCCAGTACTTC,CASSWTSGSGETQYF
14,TRBV4-2,NA,NA,TRBJ2-1,TGTGCCAGCAGCCAAGACTTAGCGATCCATGAGCAGTTCTTC,CASSQDLAIHEQFF
14,TRBV2,few,NA,TRBJ1-3,TGTGCCAAAGGGGGGGCCAGTAGGCCCTCCACCATATATTTT,CAKGGASRPSTIYF
14,TRBV5-1,NA,NA,TRBJ2-2,TGCGCCAGCACCATAAAACTAGACACCGGGGAGCTGTTTTTT,CASTIKLDTGELFF
13,TRBV11-2,NA,TRBD2,TRBJ2-7,TGTGCCAGCAGGAGGACTAGCGGCTACGAGCAGTACTTC,CASRRTSGYEQYF
14,TRBV29-1,NA,NA,TRBJ2-3,TGCAGCGTGCTGGACAGAGGGCCCCCAGATACGCAGTATTTT,CSVLDRGPPDTQYF
15,TRBV5-1,NA,TRBD2,TRBJ2-1,TGCGCCAGCAGCACTAGCGGGACTAGCCTCAATGAGCAGTTCTTC,CASSTSGTSLNEQFF
13,TRBV11-3,NA,NA,TRBJ1-3,TGTGCCAGCAGCTTACACTCTGGAAACACCATATATTTT,CASSLHSGNTIYF
13,TRBV6-1,NA,NA,TRBJ1-1,TGTGCCAGCAGTGAGAGGGCACACACTGAAGCTTTCTTT,CASSERAHTEAFF
15,TRBV18,NA,TRBD1,TRBJ1-3,TGTGCCAGCTCACCCCCGACAGGGGTCGGAAACACCATATATTTT,CASSPPTGVGNTIYF
17,TRBV19,NA,TRBD1,TRBJ2-7,TGTGCCAGTAGTATAGCCCCCCTAGGGGGCTATCCCTACGAGCAGTACTTC,CASSIAPLGGYPYEQYF
13,TRBV28,once,NA,TRBJ2-7,TGTGCCAGCTCGAGGCAGGGGGGCTACGAGCAGTACTTC,CASSRQGGYEQYF
16,TRBV5-6,many,NA,TRBJ2-3,TGTGCCAGCAGCTCGGTGGGGCAGGGCCCCACAGGTACGCAGTATTTT,CASSSVGQGPTGTQYF
12,TRBV27,NA,TRBD1,TRBJ2-7,TGTGCCAGCTCGAACGGACAGGCCGCTCCTTACTTC,CASSNGQAAPYF
13,TRBV30,few,TRBD1,TRBJ1-4,TGTGCCTGGAGCGCGACAGGGAACGAAAAACTGTTTTTT,CAWSATGNEKLFF
13,TRBV10-3,NA,TRBD1,TRBJ1-1,TGTGCCGTAAACAGGGGCACGAACACTGAAGCTTTCTTT,CAVNRGTNTEAFF
14,TRBV10-3,NA,NA,TRBJ1-1,TGTGCCATCAGGGGGACTGAGATGAACACTGAAGCTTTCTTT,CAIRGTEMNTEAFF
16,TRBV6-4,NA,NA,TRBJ2-2,TGTGCCAGCAGTGAGGGAGCGGAGCCGGGTACCGGGGAGCTGTTTTTT,CASSEGAEPGTGELFF
13,TRBV28,NA,TRBD1,TRBJ1-5,TGTGCCAGCAGGCAACAGGGGGATCAGCCCCAGCATTTT,CASRQQGDQPQHF
16,TRBV15,NA,TRBD1,TRBJ1-5,TGTGCCACCAGCAGAGATGGCGGACAGGGTAGTCAGCCCCAGCATTTT,CATSRDGGQGSQPQHF
15,TRBV27,NA,NA,TRBJ1-5,TGTGCCAGCAGTGTATCCCAGGGGCTCCATCAGCCCCAGCATTTT,CASSVSQGLHQPQHF